The 14 T cell receptor beta chains below come from one sample, sequenced in a study of T cells in women clearing cervical HPV infection. Libraries were prepared by immunoSEQ multiplex PCR; TCRdb keeps only in-frame clonotypes and omits some of them. Recorded for this sample: about 39,000 clones. The specimen sequenced was blood buffy coat. The receptors come from a woman between 18 and 70 years old with a cervical HPV16 infection that either progressed to CIN3+ or cleared (not recorded which).

CDR3 sequence reads: CSASTDRVHGEQYF. The DNA read from the CDR3 is TGCAGTGCTAGCACCGACAGGGTTCATGGCGAG. The chain links TRBV20-1 to TRBJ2-7, with 7 bases matching TRBD1. The read is 3 residues too short to cover the CDR3 end, so that end is filled in from the germline J gene. V trimming: 3 bases; J trimming: 6 bases; junction bases outside the gene matches: 11. Germline loops: CDR1 DFQATT, CDR2 SNEGSKA (reference sequence). This CDR3 has 14 residues.

Remarks on this clone: The CDR3 end lies 3 residues beyond the end of the read and is filled in from the germline J gene. The J gene is TRBJ2-7, the V gene TRBV19, with D tentatively TRBD1 (6 bases). Trimming removed 3 bases at V and 2 bases at J, with 20 bases between. The CDR3 has 17 amino acids. Germline V gene lookup returns CDR1 LNHDA and CDR2 SQIVND (reference sequence). Here the CDR3 reads CASSIRPGAGYAYEQYF. The CDR3 bases that were read are TGTGCCAGTAGTATTCGTCCAGGGGCAGGTTATGCCTACGAG.

A remark on this clone: Read sequence stops 3 residues before the CDR3 end, and the germline J gene provides the missing end. V usage is TRBV6-1 and J usage is TRBJ2-7; D is uncertain. The germline V and J ends were trimmed by 1 base and 2 bases, with 12 bases remaining between them. Germline values: CDR1 MNHNS, CDR2 SASEGT. This CDR3 comprises 15 residues. The DNA read from the CDR3 is TGTGCCAGCAGTGAAGACGAGTCAGGAGCCTACGAG. The encoded protein is CASSEDESGAYE. From start to end, the CDR3 is CASSEDESGAYEQYF.

Remarks on this clone: With the read ending 3 residues before the CDR3 end, the germline J gene is used to fill in that end. J is TRBJ2-3 and V is TRBV20-1, with TRBD2 matching 14 bases. Germline CDR1 is DFQATT and CDR2 is SNEGSKA (reference sequence). After removal of 3 bases from V and 7 bases from J, the junction contained 6 bases not matched to a gene. The CDR3 is 15 amino acids. Incomplete CDR3 DNA: TGCAGTGCTAGGCCAAGGACTAGCGGGGGGAATACG. Translated, it gives CSARPRTSGGNT. The entire CDR3 sequence reads CSARPRTSGGNTQYF.

As regards this clone: The CDR3 extends 3 residues past the end of the read, so its final part is completed from the germline J gene. The chain recombines TRBV2 with TRBJ2-7; 7 bases are shared with TRBD1. The V gene end was trimmed by 6 bases and the J gene end by 2 bases; junction bases not matched to a gene: 7. Germline-derived CDR1 and CDR2 are SNHLY and FYNNEI. The CDR3 consists of 14 residues. Partial CDR3 DNA: TGTGCCAGCAGCCACCTCGGACAGGCCTACGAG. Its translation is CASSHLGQAYE. The whole CDR3 region reads CASSHLGQAYEQYF.

Notes on this clone: The CDR3 is cut off 3 residues early in the read; its end comes from the germline J gene. The V and J genes are TRBV18 and TRBJ1-1; no clear D. This CDR3 spans 12 amino acids. Germline V gene sequence: CDR1 KGHSH, CDR2 LQKENI. V was cut by 3 bases and J by 2 bases, with 4 bases left in between. The sequenced CDR3 bases are TGTGCCAGCTCACCTCCAAACACTGAA. This codes for CASSPPNTE. Given in full, the CDR3 is CASSPPNTEAFF.

Note on this clone: The missing CDR3 end, 3 residues past where the read stops, is filled in from the germline J gene. The chain has TRBV20-1 and TRBJ2-3; D possibly corresponds to TRBD1 (5 bases). Trimming removed 8 bases at V and 2 bases at J, with 17 bases between. The CDR3 totals 14 residues. CDR1 and CDR2 (germline): DFQATT, SNEGSKA (reference sequence). CDR3 loop: CSFNDRIYTDTQYF. The part of the CDR3 DNA that was read is TGCAGTTTTAATGACAGAATTTACACAGATACG.

With respect to this clone: The CDR3 end falls 3 residues outside the read, so it is completed with the germline J gene. The V call is TRBV29-1, the J call TRBJ1-1; D is uncertain. The germline V and J ends were trimmed by 4 bases and 0 bases, with 9 bases remaining between them. Germline CDR1 SQVTM, CDR2 ANQGSEA. The CDR3 is made up of 13 amino acids. This chain's CDR3 is CSVVLSLNTEAFF. CDR3 DNA, as far as it was read: TGCAGCGTTGTGCTCAGTTTGAACACTGAA. The whole variable domain, filled in from reference TRBV29-1 and TRBJ1-1, reads SAVISQKPSRDICQRGTSLTIQCQVDSQVTMMFWYRQQPGQSLTLIATANQGSEATYESGFVIDKFPISRPNLTFSTLTVSNMSPEDSSIYLCSVVLSLNTEAFFGQGTRLTVV.

A word on this clone: The CDR3 end lies 3 residues beyond the end of the read and is filled in from the germline J gene. The chain couples TRBV27 to TRBJ2-7; 7 nucleotides agree with TRBD1. V lost 5 bases to trimming and J lost 4 bases; unmatched junction nucleotides: 20. Germline CDR1 reads MNHEY; CDR2 reads SMNVEV (reference sequence). This CDR3 contains 18 residues. The CDR3 bases that were read are TGTGCCAGCAGTCGACTTAGGGGGATCGGACAGGTGGTTTACGAG. Translated: CASSRLRGIGQVVYE. The whole CDR3 protein reads CASSRLRGIGQVVYEQYF.

With regard to this clone: Read sequence stops 3 residues before the CDR3 end, and the germline J gene provides the missing end. The chain joins TRBV5-1 to TRBJ1-4, with a tentative D call TRBD1 (5 bases). The germline CDR1 and CDR2 sequences are SGHRS and YFSETQ. The CDR3 length is 11 residues. The part of the CDR3 DNA that was read is TGCGCCAGCAGTGGGGCCAACGTA. Protein sequence: CASSGANV. Given in full, the CDR3 is CASSGANVLFF. Looking up the rest from reference TRBV5-1 and TRBJ1-4 gives the full variable domain: KAGVTQTPRYLIKTRGQQVTLSCSPISGHRSVSWYQQTPGQGLQFLFEYFSETQRNKGNFPGRFSGRQFSNSRSEMNVSTLELGDSALYLCASSGANVLFFGSGTQLSVL.

A remark on this clone: The read ends 3 residues shy of where the CDR3 ends; the end is completed using the germline J gene. V and J are TRBV4-2 and TRBJ2-7; 14 bases line up with TRBD2. V shed 4 bases, J shed 2 bases, and the junction held 7 bases outside the gene matches. Germline V CDR1 and CDR2: LGHNA, YNFKEQ. This CDR3 spans 17 amino acids. The CDR3 here is CASSPGTSGRGAYEQYF. The part of the CDR3 DNA that was read is TGTGCCAGCAGCCCCGGGACTAGCGGGAGAGGAGCCTACGAG.

Remarks on this clone: An end of the junction does not agree with germline; a read error may underlie this. The read ends 3 residues shy of where the CDR3 ends; the end is completed using the germline J gene. Distinct nucleotide sequences in the sample also encode this CDR3. V and J are TRBV7-8 and TRBJ1-3; maybe TRBD1 (5 bases). Germline CDR1 and CDR2: SGHVS and FQNEAQ. There are 15 residues in the CDR3. The CDR3 bases that were read are TGTGCCAGCAGCTTAAGGGGAGATCATGGAAACACA. Its translation is CASSLRGDHGNT. The complete CDR3 protein is CASSLRGDHGNTIYF.

CDR3 bases read: TGCGCCAGCAGCCCAGGGACCTACGAG. As protein: CASSPGTYE. The CDR3, in full, reads CASSPGTYEQYF. The chain has TRBV5-1 and TRBJ2-7; D is possibly TRBD1 (5 bases). With the read ending 3 residues before the CDR3 end, the germline J gene is used to fill in that end. Germline V gives CDR1 SGHRS, CDR2 YFSETQ. The CDR3 loop spans 12 amino acids. V was cut by 4 bases and J by 2 bases, with 7 bases left in between.

About this clone: Read sequence stops 3 residues before the CDR3 end, and the germline J gene provides the missing end. The V and J genes are TRBV10-3 and TRBJ1-2; D remains unclear. Trimming removed 4 bases from V and 3 bases from J, with 12 bases in between. The CDR3 loop spans 14 amino acids. Germline loops: CDR1 ENHRY, CDR2 SYGVKD. The part of the CDR3 DNA that was read is TGTGCCATCAGTGTTCGGGGTGAGGACTATGGC. Residues: CAISVRGEDYG. The entire CDR3 protein is CAISVRGEDYGYTF.